The present T cell receptor delta chain was sequenced within a study of gamma-delta T cells after stem cell transplantation. V shed 4 bases and J shed 3 bases, with 14 bases lying between them. From germline, CDR1 is GEAIGNYY and CDR2 EKD. The CDR3 is 14 residues long. This clone has more than one count but fewer than ten. A far larger clone is one nucleotide away, so this likely arose from a read error. The same CDR3 also results from other DNA sequences found in this sample. TCRdb re-analyzed the RT-PCR reads via CATT. This table holds about 2,000 delta-chain clones, about 4.6% found once. The rearrangement uses TRDV2 and TRDJ1; D call uncertain. The clonotype was recovered from a human donor. It is not recorded whose cells these are; they may come from a transplant donor. The sequencing sample was made of gamma-delta T cells. The CDR3, as DNA: TGTGCCTGTGATCAAATTGGGTACCCCGATAAACTCATCTTT. Translated, it gives CACDQIGYPDKLIF.